Listed here are 14 T cell receptor beta chains from one sample, sequenced in a study of CD8 T cells in Susac syndrome. RNA totalling about 0.45 to 1 ug underwent reverse transcription with random hexamers. TCRdb redid the calling of the immunoSEQ multiplex PCR reads with MiXCR, one entry per CDR3 protein. The sample consists of fewer than 350,000 distinct CDR3 sequences, 70% to 90% of them appearing once. The sample comprised CD8+ T cells from PBMCs. The receptors here all came from a human donor with multiple sclerosis.

The rearrangement joins TRBV12-3 or TRBV12-4 to TRBJ2-7; D unclear. The CDR3 loop spans 12 amino acids. V lost 1 base and J lost 5, with 6 bases in between. CDR3 coding DNA: TGTGCCAGCAGTTTAGAACGGGACGAGCAGTACTTC. Translating it yields CASSLERDEQYF.

V is TRBV24-1 and J is TRBJ2-5; D remains unclear. The CDR3 extends over 16 amino acids. Germline assignment: CDR1 KGHDR and CDR2 SFDVKD. V dropped 0 bases and J dropped 3 bases, with 13 bases sitting between them. The DNA for the CDR3 is TGTGCCACCAGTGATTTGGGCTCTGGGCGTGAAGAGACCCAGTACTTC. It specifies CATSDLGSGREETQYF.

V usage is TRBV6-2 or TRBV6-3 and J usage is TRBJ2-7; 11 nucleotides align to TRBD2. Germline loops: CDR1 MNHEY, CDR2 SVGEGT. The CDR3 is 14 residues long. V trimming: 4 bases; J trimming: 7 bases; junction bases outside the gene matches: 6. The CDR3 sequence: CASSSGTSGLEQYF. The DNA for the CDR3 is TGTGCCAGCAGTTCCGGGACTAGCGGTTTGGAGCAGTACTTC.

This sequence joins TRBV21-1 and TRBJ1-6; the DNA was not used to check the table's D call, TRBD1. TRBV21-1 is flagged as a pseudogene. The CDR3 spans 10 residues. CDR3 in amino acids: CASSPRTFHF. DNA for the CDR3: TGTGCCAGCAGCCCCCGGACATTCCACTTT.

The chain links TRBV5-4 to TRBJ2-7, with D hard to call. The CDR3 has 13 amino acids. The germline V gene has CDR1 SGHNT and CDR2 YYREEE (reference sequence). Trimming shortened V by 1 base and J by 7 bases, and 12 bases separated the two germline ends. DNA for the CDR3: TGTGCCAGCAGCTTGACTGGTCTTAGGGAGCAGTACTTC. It encodes CASSLTGLREQYF.

The V gene is TRBV19, the J gene TRBJ1-5; TRBD1 matches 8 bases. Germline V gives CDR1 LNHDA, CDR2 SQIVND (reference sequence). The ends lost 1 base at V and 7 bases at J; junction bases unmatched: 3. The CDR3 has 14 amino acids. The DNA of the CDR3 is TGTGCCAGTAGTATAGTACAGGGGGTACAGCCCCAGCATTTT. Its translation is CASSIVQGVQPQHF.

This chain connects TRBV4-3 to TRBJ2-1; D ambiguous. Deletions cut 0 bases from V and 4 bases from J, with 22 bases between. The germline V gene encodes CDR1 LGHNA and CDR2 YSLEER. The CDR3 has 19 residues. CDR3 DNA: TGCGCCAGCAGCCAAGATGTGATAAGAGGCCTCCCCGAGTACAATGAGCAGTTCTTC. Translated, it gives CASSQDVIRGLPEYNEQFF.

The rearrangement uses TRBV27 and TRBJ1-2; 7 bases fit TRBD1. This CDR3 has 13 amino acids. V lost 2 bases and J lost 6; bases outside the gene matches: 3. From germline, CDR1 is MNHEY and CDR2 SMNVEV (reference sequence). The CDR3 DNA sequence: TGTGCCAGCAGTTTAGGAGGGGGCCATGGCTACACCTTC. Encoded protein: CASSLGGGHGYTF.

The V call is TRBV19, the J call TRBJ2-7; no clear D gene. The CDR3 has 13 residues. Looked up from germline, CDR1 is LNHDA and CDR2 is SQIVND (reference sequence). The V gene lost 5 bases and the J gene lost 4 bases, with 12 bases spanning the gap. DNA for the CDR3: TGTGCCAGTAGTCCTGGGAACGGGTACGAGCAGTACTTC. Amino acids: CASSPGNGYEQYF.

This clonotype was detected only once. The chain links TRBV10-3 to TRBJ1-1; 8 bases map to TRBD1. The CDR3 is 13 residues long. Trimming removed 6 bases from V and 6 bases from J; junction bases left unmatched: 6. Germline CDR1 reads ENHRY; CDR2 reads SYGVKD. The chain's CDR3 is CAISFGTGPEAFF. As DNA, the CDR3 is TGTGCCATCAGCTTCGGGACAGGTCCTGAAGCTTTCTTT.

J is TRBJ2-3 and V is TRBV30, with TRBD2 matching over 12 bases. CDR3 size: 17 residues. The V gene end was trimmed by 2 bases and the J gene end by 2 bases; junction bases not matched to a gene: 8. Germline V gene lookup returns CDR1 GTSNPN and CDR2 SVGIG (reference sequence). Here the CDR3 DNA reads TGTGCCTGGAGTACCGGACTAGCGGGACTCTTCACAGATACGCAGTATTTT. Translating gives CAWSTGLAGLFTDTQYF.

This sequence joins TRBV6-1 and TRBJ1-1, with 8 bases identical to TRBD1. V shed 6 bases, J shed 0 bases, and the junction held 9 bases outside the gene matches. The CDR3 sequence is 16 residues long. Germline CDR1 reads MNHNS; CDR2 reads SASEGT. The CDR3 region is CASRTDRATMNTEAFF. CDR3 nucleotide sequence: TGTGCCAGCAGGACGGACAGGGCTACAATGAACACTGAAGCTTTCTTT.

The genes are TRBV20-1 and TRBJ1-1, with D unresolved. The CDR3 contains 13 residues. Germline V gene sequence: CDR1 DFQATT, CDR2 SNEGSKA (reference sequence). Between the trimmed V and J ends, which lost 8 bases and 4 bases, there was a span of 17 bases. Written as DNA, the CDR3 is TGCAGTCTAGGACCCGACCGTGTCACTGAAGCTTTCTTT. Amino acids: CSLGPDRVTEAFF.

J is TRBJ1-5 and V is TRBV27, with D uncertain. There are 14 residues in the CDR3. Trimming pared 2 bases from V and 3 bases from J, leaving 8 bases between. Germline V gene sequence: CDR1 MNHEY, CDR2 SMNVEV (reference sequence). CDR3 DNA: TGTGCCAGCAGTTTAGGTAACACCAATCAGCCCCAGCATTTT. Encoded protein: CASSLGNTNQPQHF.